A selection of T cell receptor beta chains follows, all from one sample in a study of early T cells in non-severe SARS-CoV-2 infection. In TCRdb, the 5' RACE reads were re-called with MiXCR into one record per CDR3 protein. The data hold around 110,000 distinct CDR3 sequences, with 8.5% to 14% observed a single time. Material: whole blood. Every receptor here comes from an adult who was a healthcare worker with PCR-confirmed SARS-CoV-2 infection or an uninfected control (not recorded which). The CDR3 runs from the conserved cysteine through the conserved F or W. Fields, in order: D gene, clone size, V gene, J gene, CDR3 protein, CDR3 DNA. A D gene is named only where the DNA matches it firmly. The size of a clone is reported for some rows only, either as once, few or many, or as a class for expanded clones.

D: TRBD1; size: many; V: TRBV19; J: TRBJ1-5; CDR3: CASSSGQGKGFHQPQHF; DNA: TGTGCCAGTAGTTCTGGACAGGGCAAAGGATTCCATCAGCCCCAGCATTTT
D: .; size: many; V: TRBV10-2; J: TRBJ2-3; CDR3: CASSASTDTQYF; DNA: TGCGCCAGCAGTGCGTCAACAGATACGCAGTATTTT
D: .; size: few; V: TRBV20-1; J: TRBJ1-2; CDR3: CSARDPEARNNNYGYTF; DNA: TGCAGTGCTAGAGATCCCGAGGCCAGAAATAATAACTATGGCTACACCTTC
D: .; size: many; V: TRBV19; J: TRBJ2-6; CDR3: CASSAGGGANVLTF; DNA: TGTGCCAGTAGCGCAGGCGGCGGGGCCAACGTCCTGACTTTC
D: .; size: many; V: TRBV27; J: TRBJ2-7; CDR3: CASSARMGEQYF; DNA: TGTGCCAGCAGTGCCAGGATGGGTGAGCAGTACTTC
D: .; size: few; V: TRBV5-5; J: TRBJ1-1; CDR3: CASSLVGLGPGTEAFF; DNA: TGTGCCAGCAGCTTGGTGGGATTGGGTCCGGGCACTGAAGCTTTCTTT
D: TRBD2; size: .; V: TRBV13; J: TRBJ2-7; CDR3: CASSLAPGGGNSYEQYF; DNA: TGTGCCAGCAGCTTAGCACCCGGGGGAGGGAACTCATACGAGCAGTACTTC
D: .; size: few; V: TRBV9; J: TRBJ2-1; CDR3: CASSGRALEQFF; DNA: TGTGCCAGCAGCGGGAGGGCTCTTGAGCAGTTCTTC
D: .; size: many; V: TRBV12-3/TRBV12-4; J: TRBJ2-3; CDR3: CASRGRGTSTDTQYF; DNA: TGTGCCAGCAGGGGAAGGGGTACTAGCACAGATACGCAGTATTTT
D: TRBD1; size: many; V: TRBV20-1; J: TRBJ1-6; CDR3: CSARDSRQGLMNYNSPLHF; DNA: TGCAGTGCTAGAGACTCTCGACAGGGGTTGATGAACTATAATTCACCCCTCCACTTT
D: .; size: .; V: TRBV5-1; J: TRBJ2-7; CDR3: CASSGEGKEQYF; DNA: TGCGCCAGCAGCGGTGAAGGAAAGGAGCAGTACTTC
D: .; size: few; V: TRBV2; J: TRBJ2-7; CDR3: CAMGRDTYEQYF; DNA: TGTGCGATGGGGCGGGACACCTACGAGCAGTACTTC
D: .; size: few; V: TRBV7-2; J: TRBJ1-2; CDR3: CASSLTAHGYTF; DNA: TGTGCCAGCAGCTTGACGGCCCATGGCTACACCTTC
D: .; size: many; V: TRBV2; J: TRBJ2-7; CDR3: CASSEGFGSSYEQYF; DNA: TGTGCCAGCAGTGAAGGATTTGGGAGCTCCTACGAGCAGTACTTC
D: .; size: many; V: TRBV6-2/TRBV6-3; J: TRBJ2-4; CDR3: CASTVGSLTALGWQYF; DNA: TGTGCCAGCACCGTTGGGTCCCTGACAGCCTTGGGGTGGCAGTACTTC
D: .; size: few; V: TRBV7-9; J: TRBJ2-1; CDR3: CASSLLPGREQFF; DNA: TGTGCCAGCAGCCTCTTGCCGGGTCGTGAGCAGTTCTTC
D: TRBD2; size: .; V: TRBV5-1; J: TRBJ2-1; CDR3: CASSHPLAGGDNEQFF; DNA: TGCGCCAGCAGCCACCCACTAGCGGGAGGTGACAATGAGCAGTTCTTC
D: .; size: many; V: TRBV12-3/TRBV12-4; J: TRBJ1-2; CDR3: CASSPGGYGYTF; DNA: TGTGCCAGCAGTCCCGGAGGGTATGGCTACACCTTC
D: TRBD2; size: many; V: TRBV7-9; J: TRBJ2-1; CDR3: CASSLVEIAGPYNEQFF; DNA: TGTGCCAGCAGCTTAGTGGAAATAGCGGGTCCTTACAATGAGCAGTTCTTC
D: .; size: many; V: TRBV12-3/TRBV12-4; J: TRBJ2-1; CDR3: CASSLGGLANEQFF; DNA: TGTGCCAGCAGTTTAGGGGGTTTGGCCAATGAGCAGTTCTTC
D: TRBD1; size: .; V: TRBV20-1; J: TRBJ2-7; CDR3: CSASDRVNEQYF; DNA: TGCAGTGCGTCCGACAGGGTCAACGAGCAGTACTTC
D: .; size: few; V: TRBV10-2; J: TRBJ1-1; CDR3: CASSNLGESMNTEAFF; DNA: TGCGCCAGCAGTAATTTAGGAGAAAGCATGAACACTGAAGCTTTCTTT
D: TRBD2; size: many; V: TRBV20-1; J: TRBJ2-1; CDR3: CSARDQKREGINEQFF; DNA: TGCAGTGCTAGAGATCAAAAGCGGGAGGGCATCAATGAGCAGTTCTTC
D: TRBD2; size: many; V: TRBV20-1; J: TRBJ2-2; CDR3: CSAPPSGVNTGELFF; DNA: TGCAGTGCTCCCCCAAGCGGGGTGAACACCGGGGAGCTGTTTTTT
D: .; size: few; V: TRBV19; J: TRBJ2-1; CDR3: CASSVGPPEYHNEQFF; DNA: TGTGCCAGTAGCGTGGGCCCACCAGAATATCACAATGAGCAGTTCTTC
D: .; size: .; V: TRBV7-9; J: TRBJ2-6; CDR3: CASSQGGSGANVLTF; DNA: TGTGCCAGCAGTCAAGGGGGCTCTGGGGCCAACGTCCTGACTTTC
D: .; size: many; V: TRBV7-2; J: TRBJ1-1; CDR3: CASSQGSWTAGTEAFF; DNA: TGTGCCAGCAGCCAAGGGAGTTGGACAGCAGGCACTGAAGCTTTCTTT
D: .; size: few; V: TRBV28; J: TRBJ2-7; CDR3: CASSLGARPYEQYF; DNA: TGTGCCAGCAGTTTAGGGGCCCGTCCCTACGAGCAGTACTTC
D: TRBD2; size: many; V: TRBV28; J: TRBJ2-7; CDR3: CAVQTSGAYEQYF; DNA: TGTGCCGTCCAGACTAGCGGGGCCTACGAGCAGTACTTC
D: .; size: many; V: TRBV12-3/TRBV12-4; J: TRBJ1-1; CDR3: CASSLVLVRNTEAFF; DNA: TGTGCCAGCAGTTTAGTGCTGGTAAGAAACACTGAAGCTTTCTTT
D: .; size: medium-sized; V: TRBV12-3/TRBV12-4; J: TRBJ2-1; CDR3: CASRDSSYNEQFF; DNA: TGTGCCAGCAGGGACAGCTCCTACAATGAGCAGTTCTTC
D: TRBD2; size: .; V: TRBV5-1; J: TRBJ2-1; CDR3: CASSIAGGPYNEQFF; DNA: TGCGCCAGCAGCATAGCGGGAGGCCCGTACAATGAGCAGTTCTTC